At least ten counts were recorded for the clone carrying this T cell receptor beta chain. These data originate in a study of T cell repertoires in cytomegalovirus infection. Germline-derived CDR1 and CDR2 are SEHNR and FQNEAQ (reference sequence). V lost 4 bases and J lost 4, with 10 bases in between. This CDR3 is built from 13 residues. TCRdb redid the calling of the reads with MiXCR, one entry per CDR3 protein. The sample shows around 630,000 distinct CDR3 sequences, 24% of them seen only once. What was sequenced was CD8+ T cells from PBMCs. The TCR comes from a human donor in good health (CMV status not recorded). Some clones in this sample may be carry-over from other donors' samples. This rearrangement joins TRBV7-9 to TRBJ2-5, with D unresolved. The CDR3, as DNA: TGTGCCAGCAGCTCCCCTTGGGGAGAGACCCAGTACTTC. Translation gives CASSSPWGETQYF. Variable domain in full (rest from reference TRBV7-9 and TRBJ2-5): DTGVSQNPRHKITKRGQNVTFRCDPISEHNRLYWYRQTLGQGPEFLTYFQNEAQLEKSRLLSDRFSAERPKGSFSTLEIQRTEQGDSAMYLCASSSPWGETQYFGPGTRLLVL.